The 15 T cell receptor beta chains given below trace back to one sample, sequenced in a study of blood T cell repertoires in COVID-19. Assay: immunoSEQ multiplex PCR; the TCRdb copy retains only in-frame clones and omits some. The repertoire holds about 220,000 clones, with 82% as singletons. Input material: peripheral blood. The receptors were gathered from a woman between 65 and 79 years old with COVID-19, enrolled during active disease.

DNA of the CDR3: TGTGCCAGTAGTATCCGGGACAGGGGTAATCAGCCCCAGCATTTT. It yields the protein CASSIRDRGNQPQHF. The chain carries TRBV19 and TRBJ1-5, with 10 positions matching TRBD1. V was pared by 3 bases and J by 4 bases, with 3 bases of the junction left unmatched. The germline CDR1 and CDR2 sequences are LNHDA and SQIVND (reference sequence). The CDR3 sequence is 15 residues long.

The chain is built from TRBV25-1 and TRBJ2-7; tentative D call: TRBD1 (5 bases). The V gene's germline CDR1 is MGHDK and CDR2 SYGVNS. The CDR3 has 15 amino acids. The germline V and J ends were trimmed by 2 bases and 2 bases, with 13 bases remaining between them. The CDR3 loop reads CASSEPGLGAYEQYF. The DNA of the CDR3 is TGTGCCAGCAGTGAACCAGGGTTAGGGGCCTACGAGCAGTACTTC.

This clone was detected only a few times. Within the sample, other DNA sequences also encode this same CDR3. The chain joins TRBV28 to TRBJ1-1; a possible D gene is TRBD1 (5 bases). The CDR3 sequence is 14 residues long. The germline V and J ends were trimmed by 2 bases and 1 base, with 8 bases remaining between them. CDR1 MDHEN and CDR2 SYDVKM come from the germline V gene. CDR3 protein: CASSLGGGNTEAFF. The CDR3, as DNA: TGTGCCAGCAGTTTAGGGGGAGGGAACACTGAAGCTTTCTTT.

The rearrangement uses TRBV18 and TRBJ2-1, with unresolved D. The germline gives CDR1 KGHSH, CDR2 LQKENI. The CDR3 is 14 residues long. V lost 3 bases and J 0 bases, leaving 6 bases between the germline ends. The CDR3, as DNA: TGTGCCAGCTCACCTAGTAGCTCCTACAATGAGCAGTTCTTC. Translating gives CASSPSSSYNEQFF.

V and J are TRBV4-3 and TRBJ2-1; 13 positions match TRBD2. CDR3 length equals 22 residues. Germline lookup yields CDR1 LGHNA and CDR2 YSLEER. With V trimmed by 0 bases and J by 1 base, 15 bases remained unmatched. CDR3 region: CASSQENNMGLAGPISYNEQFF. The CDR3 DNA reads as TGCGCCAGCAGCCAAGAGAATAATATGGGACTAGCGGGACCGATATCCTACAATGAGCAGTTCTTC.

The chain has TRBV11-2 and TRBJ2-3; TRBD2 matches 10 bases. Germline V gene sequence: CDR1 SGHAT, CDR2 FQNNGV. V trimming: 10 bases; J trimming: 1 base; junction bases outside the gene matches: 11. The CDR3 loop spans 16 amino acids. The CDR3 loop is CATSLAGDVGTDTQYF. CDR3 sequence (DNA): TGTGCCACATCCCTAGCGGGAGATGTGGGCACAGATACGCAGTATTTT. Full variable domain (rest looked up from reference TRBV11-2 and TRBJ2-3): EAGVAQSPRYKIIEKRQSVAFWCNPISGHATLYWYQQILGQGPKLLIQFQNNGVVDDSQLPKDRFSAERLKGVDSTLKIQPAKLEDSAVYLCATSLAGDVGTDTQYFGPGTRLTVL.

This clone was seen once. This CDR3 reads CASSLAQGATSGRDDEQFF. The CDR3 DNA sequence: TGTGCCAGCAGCTTGGCACAGGGGGCAACTAGCGGGAGAGACGATGAGCAGTTCTTC. This chain uses TRBV5-7 with TRBJ2-1; 11 nucleotides match TRBD2. TRBV5-7 is treated as an ORF (open reading frame) with a function not yet certain. This CDR3 is built from 19 residues. V lost 0 bases to trimming and J lost 8 bases; unmatched junction nucleotides: 16.

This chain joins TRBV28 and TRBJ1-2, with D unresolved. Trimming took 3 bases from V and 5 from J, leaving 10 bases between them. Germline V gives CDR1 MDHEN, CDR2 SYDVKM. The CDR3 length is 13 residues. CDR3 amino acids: CASSFHGGYGYTF. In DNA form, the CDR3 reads TGTGCCAGCAGTTTTCATGGAGGGTATGGCTACACCTTC.

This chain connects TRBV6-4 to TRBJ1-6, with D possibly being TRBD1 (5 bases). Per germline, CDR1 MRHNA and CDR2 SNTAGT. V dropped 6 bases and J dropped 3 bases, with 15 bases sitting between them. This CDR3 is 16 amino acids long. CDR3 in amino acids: CASRQEPLSYNSPLHF. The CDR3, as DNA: TGTGCCAGCAGACAGGAACCCCTCAGCTATAATTCACCCCTCCACTTT.

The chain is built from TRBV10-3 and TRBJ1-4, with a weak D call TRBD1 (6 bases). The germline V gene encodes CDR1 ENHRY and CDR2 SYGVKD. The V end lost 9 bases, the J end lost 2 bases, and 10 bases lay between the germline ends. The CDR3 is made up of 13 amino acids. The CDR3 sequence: CAILQGTNEKLFF. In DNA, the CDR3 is TGTGCCATTCTACAGGGTACTAATGAAAAACTGTTTTTT.

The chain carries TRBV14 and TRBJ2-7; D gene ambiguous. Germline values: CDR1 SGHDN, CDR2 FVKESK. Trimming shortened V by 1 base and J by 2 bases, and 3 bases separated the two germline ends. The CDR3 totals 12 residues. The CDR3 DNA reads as TGTGCCAGCAGCCAAGCGGCCTACGAGCAGTACTTC. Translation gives CASSQAAYEQYF.

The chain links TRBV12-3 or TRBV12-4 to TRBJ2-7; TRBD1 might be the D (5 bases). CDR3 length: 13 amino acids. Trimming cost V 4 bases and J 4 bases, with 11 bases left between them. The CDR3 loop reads CASSSYPGYEQYF. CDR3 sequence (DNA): TGTGCCAGCAGTTCTTACCCAGGGTACGAGCAGTACTTC.

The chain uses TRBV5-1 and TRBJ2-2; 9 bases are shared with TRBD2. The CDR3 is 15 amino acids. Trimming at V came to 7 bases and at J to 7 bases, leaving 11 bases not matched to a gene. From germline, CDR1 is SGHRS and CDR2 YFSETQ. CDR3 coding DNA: TGCGCCAGCTCACCGCGGGAGGGCCGAGGCGGGGAGCTGTTTTTT. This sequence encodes CASSPREGRGGELFF.

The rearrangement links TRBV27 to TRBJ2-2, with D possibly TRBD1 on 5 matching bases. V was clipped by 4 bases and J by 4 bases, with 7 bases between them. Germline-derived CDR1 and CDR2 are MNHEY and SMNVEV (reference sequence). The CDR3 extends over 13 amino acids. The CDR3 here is CASSSGFTGELFF. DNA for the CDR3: TGTGCCAGCAGTTCAGGGTTCACCGGGGAGCTGTTTTTT.

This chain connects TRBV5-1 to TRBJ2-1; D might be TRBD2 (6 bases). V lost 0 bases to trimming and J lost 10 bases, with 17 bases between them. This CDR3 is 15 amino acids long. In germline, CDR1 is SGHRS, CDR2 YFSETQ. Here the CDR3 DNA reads TGCGCCAGCAGCTTGGTGTGGGAGGCCCGAAAGGAGCAGTTCTTC. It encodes CASSLVWEARKEQFF.